Here is one T cell receptor beta chain with its context. Germline loops: CDR1 SEHNR, CDR2 FQNEAQ (reference sequence). The CDR3 totals 14 residues. V lost 7 bases and J 4 bases, leaving 14 bases between the germline ends. This record belongs to a study of PD-1 blockade in classical Hodgkin lymphoma. The sample's time point: cycle 4 day 1 (C4D1), after 5 to 7 weeks of nivolumab. All patients experienced relapse after autologous stem cell transplantation, and brentuximab vedotin exposure was variable. TCRdb's copy holds only in-frame clones and misses some; the assay was immunoSEQ multiplex PCR. Here the sample spans some 90,000 clones, over 75% being singletons.

The rearrangement links TRBV7-9 to TRBJ1-3, with D possibly being TRBD1 (6 bases). Sequencing used peripheral blood mononuclear cells (PBMCs), obtained before the fourth cycle of nivolumab. This receptor was identified in a human donor with classical Hodgkin lymphoma. The CDR3 DNA sequence: TGTGCCAGCACTACAGGGCCTACGGGAAACACCATATATTTT. Amino acids: CASTTGPTGNTIYF. Filled out from reference TRBV7-9 and TRBJ1-3, the complete variable domain reads DTGVSQNPRHKITKRGQNVTFRCDPISEHNRLYWYRQTLGQGPEFLTYFQNEAQLEKSRLLSDRFSAERPKGSFSTLEIQRTEQGDSAMYLCASTTGPTGNTIYFGEGSWLTVV.